The 9 T cell receptor beta chains presented below share a single source sample, sequenced in a study of post-analysis software for immune sequencing data. Study findings and constraints: Patients carried roughly 5 TRBV segments more frequently than controls did, and TRBV5-6, TRBV5-1 and TRBV20-1 were among them.

TCR beta cDNA libraries had unique molecular identifiers. Each CDR3 protein gets one entry after TCRdb re-called the PCR reads with MiXCR. The sample consists of 550,000 to 700,000 distinct CDR3 sequences, about 40% of them appearing once. These receptors lack a known antigen. Material for sequencing was blood. The receptors here all came from a girl aged 5-17 years with multiple sclerosis.

This clonotype showed up just once. In DNA, the CDR3 is TGTGCCAGCAGTCGAGGGGTCTCTAGCTCCTACGAGCAGTACTTC. This encodes CASSRGVSSSYEQYF. The chain carries TRBV7-8 and TRBJ2-7, with D perhaps being TRBD1 or TRBD2 (5 bases each). The V end was cut by 6 bases, the J end by 0 bases, with 15 bases between. In germline, CDR1 is SGHVS, CDR2 FQNEAQ. The CDR3 runs to 15 residues.

Here the CDR3 reads CASSPGLAGGRYNEQFF. CDR3 nucleotide sequence: TGCGCCAGCAGCCCGGGACTAGCGGGAGGTCGGTACAATGAGCAGTTCTTC. This rearrangement joins TRBV4-1 to TRBJ2-1; 15 bases agree with TRBD2. The CDR3 is made up of 17 amino acids. From germline, CDR1 is MGHRA and CDR2 YSYEKL. The trim removed 4 bases at V and 4 bases at J, leaving 5 bases unmatched.

This clonotype was seen only a few times. V is TRBV5-5 and J is TRBJ2-1, with 10 bases fitting TRBD2. In germline, CDR1 is SGHKS, CDR2 YYEKEE (reference sequence). The CDR3 length is 14 residues. V lost 4 bases to trimming and J lost 6 bases; unmatched junction nucleotides: 4. The CDR3 sequence is CASSPTSGTNEQFF. Here the CDR3 DNA reads TGTGCCAGCAGCCCCACTAGCGGGACCAATGAGCAGTTCTTC.

The gene calls are TRBV6-1 and TRBJ2-5; TRBD2 is a possible D gene (5 bases). The CDR3 length is 15 residues. Germline values: CDR1 MNHNS, CDR2 SASEGT. The V and J ends lost 6 bases and 1 base respectively, with 15 bases between them. The CDR3 bases are TGTGCCAGCAGGAAACGCGGGCTCTTCCAAGAGACCCAGTACTTC. Translating gives CASRKRGLFQETQYF.

V gene TRBV12-3 or TRBV12-4 combines with J gene TRBJ2-3, with TRBD2 as a possible D gene (6 bases). The CDR3 has 17 amino acids. V shed 3 bases and J shed 1 base, with 17 bases lying between them. The CDR3 DNA is TGTGCCAGCAGTTTTGACGATGCGGGACTGCGCACAGATACGCAGTATTTT. Protein: CASSFDDAGLRTDTQYF.

The genes are TRBV7-2 and TRBJ2-7; 8 nucleotides agree with TRBD2. This CDR3 region has 14 residues. J gave up 5 bases and V 1 base, and 4 bases lay outside the gene matches. Germline V CDR1 and CDR2: SGHTA, FQGNSA. The CDR3 DNA reads as TGTGCCAGCAGCTTAGGGGCGGGAGGCGACGAGCAGTACTTC. This codes for CASSLGAGGDEQYF.

Written as DNA, the CDR3 is TGTGCCAGCAGCTTTATCCCCCCGGACAGACCCTATGGCTACACCTTC. Protein: CASSFIPPDRPYGYTF. The V call is TRBV5-8, the J call TRBJ1-2; tentative D call: TRBD1 (6 bases). The CDR3 has 16 residues. Germline assignment: CDR1 SGHTS and CDR2 YDEGEE. The V gene lost 2 bases and the J gene lost 4 bases, with 18 bases spanning the gap.

CDR3 residues: CASTVPGTYNEQFF. The CDR3 bases are TGTGCCAGCACAGTCCCAGGTACATACAATGAGCAGTTCTTC. V usage is TRBV7-9 and J usage is TRBJ2-1; D remains unclear. Germline V gene data show CDR1 as SEHNR and CDR2 as FQNEAQ (reference sequence). The V gene lost 7 bases and the J gene lost 4 bases, with 14 bases spanning the gap. CDR3 length: 14 residues.

This chain links TRBV20-1 with TRBJ1-6, with 10 bases identical to TRBD1. The CDR3 runs to 16 residues. Germline V gene lookup returns CDR1 DFQATT and CDR2 SNEGSKA (reference sequence). V gave up 0 bases and J gave up 5 bases; unmatched junction bases: 4. The chain's CDR3 is CSARDRGTGDNSPLHF. The DNA of the CDR3 is TGCAGTGCTAGAGACCGCGGGACAGGGGATAATTCACCCCTCCACTTT.